This T cell receptor beta chain appears in the sequencing data of a study of T cell repertoires in cytomegalovirus infection. Study-level background: A matching HLA type, together with CMV infection, was signaled by public TCR beta signatures. Overall study findings and caveats: The response measured ex vivo was dominated by TCR beta clonotypes (HLA-C-restricted and CMV-specific).

V was pared by 1 base and J by 1 base, with 10 bases of the junction left unmatched. Germline CDR1 and CDR2: SGHTA and FQGNSA. The CDR3 length is 20 residues. This clonotype was detected ten times or more. Its antigen is undetermined. TCRdb reanalysed the reads using MiXCR and keeps one entry per CDR3 protein. Of 600,000 to 700,000 distinct CDR3 sequences in the sample, around 35% were seen once. V and J are TRBV7-2 and TRBJ2-7, with 16 bases matching TRBD2. The sample consisted of cultured PBMCs, taken from culture after CMV antigen stimulation. This TCR came from a human donor in good health (CMV status not recorded). Some clones in this sample may be carry-over from other donors' samples. CDR3 DNA sequence: TGTGCCAGCAGCTTAGGTCCAGTGGGACTAGCGGGAGGGCCGTCCTACGAGCAGTACTTC. Its protein product is CASSLGPVGLAGGPSYEQYF.